This T cell receptor (beta chain) was identified in a study of technical replicates of blood from four donors. Germline CDR1 is SEHNR and CDR2 is FQNEAQ (reference sequence). The CDR3 loop spans 15 amino acids. V shed 1 base and J shed 3 bases, with 10 bases lying between them. Profiling relied on immunoSEQ multiplex PCR, and the TCRdb table lists in-frame clones only, not all of them. The sample contains under 90,000 clones, just under 95% of which appear only once. Sequenced material: T cells isolated from PBMCs. The chain is built from TRBV7-9 and TRBJ2-4, with D uncertain. The sequence came from a human donor in good health. Here the CDR3 reads CASSLVPGFKNIQYF. The CDR3 region has the DNA TGTGCCAGCAGCTTAGTCCCAGGTTTCAAAAACATTCAGTACTTC.